One sample yielded the 29 T cell receptor beta chains listed below, sequenced in a study of shared clonotypes between healthy human individuals. Terminally differentiated effector memory CD45RA+ cells were excluded by CCR7 positive selection of CD45RO-negative cells. TCRdb's copy holds only in-frame clones and misses some; the assay was immunoSEQ multiplex PCR. This table holds hundreds of thousands of clones, roughly 95% found once. Material for sequencing was naive CD8+ T cells sorted from blood. The receptors derive from a woman in her 30s in good health.

This chain connects TRBV29-1 to TRBJ2-7; 7 nucleotides line up with TRBD1. The junction had 2 bases not matched to a gene; V was cut back by 0 bases and J by 3 bases. Germline V CDR1 and CDR2: SQVTM, ANQGSEA. The length of the CDR3 is 13 residues. The CDR3 DNA reads as TGCAGCGTTGAAGAACAGGGGAACTACGAGCAGTACTTC. This encodes CSVEEQGNYEQYF.

The genes are TRBV19 and TRBJ2-1, with 7 bases lining up with TRBD1. V lost 4 bases to trimming and J lost 4 bases; unmatched junction nucleotides: 13. The CDR3 is 17 amino acids. Germline V CDR1 and CDR2: LNHDA, SQIVND (reference sequence). CDR3 protein: CASSNRQGRGRYNEQFF. Here the CDR3 DNA reads TGTGCCAGTAGTAATAGACAGGGTCGAGGGCGGTACAATGAGCAGTTCTTC.

This sequence joins TRBV29-1 and TRBJ1-2, with D maybe TRBD1 (5 bases). The V gene's germline CDR1 is SQVTM and CDR2 ANQGSEA. Trimming took 5 bases from V and 4 from J, leaving 20 bases between them. The CDR3 extends over 15 amino acids. The CDR3 reads CSVTHPQGSLYGYTF. In DNA, the CDR3 is TGCAGCGTTACCCACCCGCAGGGTAGCCTCTATGGCTACACCTTC.

The genes are TRBV28 and TRBJ2-1; D call uncertain. The V gene lost 6 bases and the J gene lost 2 bases, with 14 bases spanning the gap. Germline CDR1 and CDR2: MDHEN and SYDVKM. This CDR3 has 15 amino acids. The DNA for the CDR3 is TGTGCCAGCAGCCACCGCGGCCCAACCTACAATGAGCAGTTCTTC. As protein: CASSHRGPTYNEQFF.

The rearrangement links TRBV5-1 to TRBJ2-1; either TRBD1 or TRBD2 may supply D (5 bases each). The CDR3 consists of 13 residues. Trimming shortened V by 3 bases and J by 9 bases, and 13 bases separated the two germline ends. Germline CDR1 is SGHRS and CDR2 is YFSETQ. The CDR3 bases are TGCGCCAGCAGCTGGGGACCCACCCCTGAGCAGTTCTTC. Protein product: CASSWGPTPEQFF.

Here the CDR3 DNA reads TGTGCCAGCAGTTTCGGACAGCTCTCCTACGAGCAGTACTTC. Amino acids: CASSFGQLSYEQYF. The rearrangement uses TRBV27 and TRBJ2-7, with a weak D call TRBD1 (6 bases). V lost 3 bases and J 0 bases, leaving 9 bases between the germline ends. This CDR3 spans 14 amino acids. Germline values: CDR1 MNHEY, CDR2 SMNVEV (reference sequence).

The genes are TRBV28 and TRBJ1-5; 10 bases match TRBD1. CDR1 and CDR2 (germline): MDHEN, SYDVKM. This CDR3 contains 15 residues. Trimming cost V 2 bases and J 3 bases; bases outside gene matches: 1. The CDR3 here is CASSLDRGPNQPQHF. The CDR3 DNA is TGTGCCAGCAGTTTAGACAGGGGGCCCAATCAGCCCCAGCATTTT.

V is TRBV7-8 and J is TRBJ2-5; D call uncertain. This CDR3 is 14 amino acids long. Deletions cut 5 bases from V and 1 base from J, with 11 bases between. The germline gives CDR1 SGHVS, CDR2 FQNEAQ. CDR3 region: CASSRIIPQETQYF. The CDR3, as DNA: TGTGCCAGCAGCCGAATCATACCCCAAGAGACCCAGTACTTC. Supplemented by reference TRBV7-8 and TRBJ2-5, the full variable domain reads GAGVSQSPRYKVAKRGQDVALRCDPISGHVSLFWYQQALGQGPEFLTYFQNEAQLDKSGLPSDRFFAERPEGSVSTLKIQRTQQEDSAVYLCASSRIIPQETQYFGPGTRLLVL.

A single count supports this clone. The chain is built from TRBV6-6 and TRBJ1-1, with D possibly matching TRBD1 (6 bases). The CDR3 contains 15 residues. The germline V and J ends were trimmed by 7 bases and 1 base, with 16 bases remaining between them. The germline CDR1 and CDR2 sequences are MNHNY and SVGAGI (reference sequence). This chain's CDR3 is CASKLNRAQNTEAFF. The CDR3 DNA sequence: TGTGCCAGCAAGCTAAACAGGGCCCAGAACACTGAAGCTTTCTTT.

This chain connects TRBV2 to TRBJ2-7, with a tentative D call TRBD1 (5 bases). CDR3 size: 14 residues. V shed 3 bases and J shed 0 bases, with 9 bases lying between them. Germline lookup yields CDR1 SNHLY and CDR2 FYNNEI. DNA of the CDR3: TGTGCCAGCAGTGATGGCAGGGACTCCTACGAGCAGTACTTC. Protein product: CASSDGRDSYEQYF.

The chain carries TRBV15 and TRBJ2-7, with 11 bases lining up with TRBD2. V dropped 6 bases and J dropped 4; count of bases not matched to a gene: 5. This CDR3 is built from 14 residues. Germline assignment: CDR1 LNHNV and CDR2 YYDKDF (reference sequence). CDR3 residues: CATRGTSGSYEQYF. DNA of the CDR3: TGTGCCACCAGAGGCACTAGCGGGAGTTACGAGCAGTACTTC.

The chain recombines TRBV29-1 with TRBJ2-2; no firm D call. V was shortened by 3 bases and J by 3 bases, with 5 bases between the two germline ends. The CDR3 runs 12 residues. Germline values: CDR1 SQVTM, CDR2 ANQGSEA. The CDR3 region has the DNA TGCAGCGTTGAGTGGGACACCGGGGAGCTGTTTTTT. It codes for CSVEWDTGELFF.

This chain uses TRBV28 with TRBJ2-3; D is tentatively TRBD1 or TRBD2 (6 bases each). This CDR3 region has 14 residues. The V gene lost 7 bases and the J gene lost 2 bases, with 13 bases spanning the gap. CDR1 MDHEN and CDR2 SYDVKM come from the germline V gene. The CDR3 DNA sequence: TGTGCCAGCACTCTAGGGGGGTTCACAGATACGCAGTATTTT. Amino acids: CASTLGGFTDTQYF.

The chain combines TRBV29-1 with TRBJ2-3, with D possibly TRBD2 on 5 matching bases. The CDR3 runs 15 residues. V shed 5 bases and J shed 5 bases, with 20 bases lying between them. The V gene's germline CDR1 is SQVTM and CDR2 ANQGSEA. The CDR3 sequence is CSVQIPGIPEDTQYF. DNA for the CDR3: TGCAGCGTTCAGATTCCCGGGATCCCGGAAGATACGCAGTATTTT.

The chain recombines TRBV28 with TRBJ2-7; 11 positions agree with TRBD2. Germline CDR1 reads MDHEN; CDR2 reads SYDVKM. The CDR3 extends over 16 amino acids. Losses at the gene ends were 6 bases for V and 9 bases for J; bases not matched to a gene: 16. The CDR3 here is CASSLPPSGRKIRQYF. CDR3 nucleotide sequence: TGTGCCAGCAGCCTCCCCCCTAGCGGGAGGAAGATTAGGCAGTACTTC. Full variable domain (rest looked up from reference TRBV28 and TRBJ2-7): DVKVTQSSRYLVKRTGEKVFLECVQDMDHENMFWYRQDPGLGLRLIYFSYDVKMKEKGDIPEGYSVSREKKERFSLILESASTNQTSMYLCASSLPPSGRKIRQYFGPGTRLTVT.

This clone was seen a single time. V and J are TRBV29-1 and TRBJ2-5, with D perhaps TRBD2 (6 bases). The end of the DNA is better explained by TRBJ2-7, so the J call may be wrong. The germline gives CDR1 SQVTM, CDR2 ANQGSEA. This CDR3 is built from 13 residues. The DNA for the CDR3 is TGCAGCGTTGTACTAGCCAGTCCCTACGAGCAGTACTTC. It is translated as CSVVLASPYEQYF.

The chain joins TRBV15 to TRBJ2-6; no clear D gene. The CDR3 is 15 residues long. Trimming pared 4 bases from V and 0 bases from J, leaving 7 bases between. Per the germline V gene, CDR1 is LNHNV and CDR2 is YYDKDF (reference sequence). The CDR3 loop is CATSTPSSGANVLTF. As DNA, the CDR3 is TGTGCCACCAGCACCCCGAGCTCTGGGGCCAACGTCCTGACTTTC.

V usage is TRBV9 and J usage is TRBJ1-2; TRBD1 might be the D (6 bases). Between the trimmed V and J ends, which lost 7 bases and 4 bases, there was a span of 14 bases. The germline CDR1 and CDR2 sequences are SGDLS and YYNGEE. The length of the CDR3 is 13 residues. This CDR3 reads CASSGGHLYGYTF. The CDR3 DNA reads TGTGCCAGCTCCGGGGGACACCTCTATGGCTACACCTTC.

The gene calls are TRBV28 and TRBJ1-4; 10 bases are a match to TRBD1. This CDR3 spans 15 amino acids. The germline gives CDR1 MDHEN, CDR2 SYDVKM. The trim removed 4 bases at V and 7 bases at J, leaving 6 bases unmatched. CDR3 residues: CASSSTGTGVEKLFF. CDR3 bases: TGTGCCAGCAGTTCGACCGGGACAGGGGTTGAAAAACTGTTTTTT.

In regard to this clone: The same CDR3 is also encoded by other DNA sequences in this sample. This chain links TRBV30 with TRBJ1-5; possible D gene TRBD1, 5 bases. This CDR3 contains 14 residues. Germline V CDR1 and CDR2: GTSNPN, SVGIG (reference sequence). V was clipped by 0 bases and J by 3 bases, with 9 bases between them. The CDR3 loop is CAWSVRVSNQPQHF. The CDR3 nucleotides read TGTGCCTGGAGTGTCAGGGTGTCCAATCAGCCCCAGCATTTT.

This clone was counted a single time. The V call is TRBV28, the J call TRBJ2-7, with 7 bases matching TRBD1. The CDR3 is made up of 13 amino acids. CDR1 and CDR2 (germline): MDHEN, SYDVKM. The V segment lost 1 base and the J segment 6 bases; nucleotides outside the gene matches: 3. The CDR3, as DNA: TGTGCCAGCAGTTTATCCGACAGGGTCGAGCAGTACTTC. This encodes CASSLSDRVEQYF. The full variable domain, rest sourced from reference TRBV28 and TRBJ2-7, is DVKVTQSSRYLVKRTGEKVFLECVQDMDHENMFWYRQDPGLGLRLIYFSYDVKMKEKGDIPEGYSVSREKKERFSLILESASTNQTSMYLCASSLSDRVEQYFGPGTRLTVT.

The V gene is TRBV7-9, the J gene TRBJ2-3, with TRBD2 identical over 12 bases. This CDR3 has 17 residues. CDR1 is SEHNR and CDR2 is FQNEAQ in the germline V gene (reference sequence). Trimming removed 3 bases from V and 0 bases from J; junction bases left unmatched: 4. The CDR3, as DNA: TGTGCCAGCAGCTTCCGGACTAGCGGGGATAGCACAGATACGCAGTATTTT. Residues: CASSFRTSGDSTDTQYF.

The rearrangement links TRBV5-6 to TRBJ1-1, with TRBD1 matching 9 bases. Germline lookup yields CDR1 SGHDT and CDR2 YYEEEE. V gave up 7 bases and J gave up 3 bases; unmatched junction bases: 4. CDR3 size: 13 residues. The CDR3 DNA follows: TGTGCCAGCGGCAGACAGGGGGACACTGAAGCTTTCTTT. Translated, it gives CASGRQGDTEAFF.

The rearrangement joins TRBV28 to TRBJ1-2; D is perhaps TRBD1 (6 bases). The V gene's germline CDR1 is MDHEN and CDR2 SYDVKM. V lost 6 bases to trimming and J lost 4 bases, with 12 bases between them. The CDR3 contains 13 residues. The CDR3 reads CASRPGTTYGYTF. The CDR3 nucleotides read TGTGCCAGCAGGCCCGGGACAACCTATGGCTACACCTTC.

This rearrangement joins TRBV7-8 to TRBJ2-4; D perhaps matches TRBD2 (6 bases). There are 15 residues in the CDR3. V gave up 5 bases and J gave up 8 bases, with 19 bases separating them. Per germline, CDR1 SGHVS and CDR2 FQNEAQ. This CDR3 reads CASSMAGPRGYIQYF. In DNA form, the CDR3 reads TGTGCCAGCAGCATGGCGGGACCCCGAGGGTACATTCAGTACTTC.

The rearrangement uses TRBV27 and TRBJ2-7; D remains ambiguous. The CDR3 has 13 residues. V was cut by 4 bases and J by 5 bases, with 12 bases left in between. The germline gives CDR1 MNHEY, CDR2 SMNVEV (reference sequence). CDR3 sequence: CASSSPELHEQYF. In DNA form, the CDR3 reads TGTGCCAGCAGTTCCCCTGAGCTCCACGAGCAGTACTTC.

This clone was counted a single time. V is TRBV21-1 and J is TRBJ2-1; the D call in the table, TRBD2, was not verified against the DNA. TRBV21-1 is reported as a pseudogene. The CDR3 extends over 15 amino acids. CDR3 sequence: CASSNRFLAVNEQFF. The DNA of the CDR3 is TGTGCCAGCAGCAACCGATTCCTAGCCGTAAACGAGCAGTTCTTC.

This clone was recorded only once. The V call is TRBV7-8, the J call TRBJ2-7, with D perhaps matching TRBD1 (5 bases). The germline V and J ends were trimmed by 5 bases and 6 bases, with 11 bases remaining between them. The CDR3 is 12 amino acids. Germline-derived CDR1 and CDR2 are SGHVS and FQNEAQ. The CDR3 protein is CASSTQGVEQYF. In nucleotides, the CDR3 is TGTGCCAGCAGCACCCAAGGGGTCGAGCAGTACTTC.

The genes are TRBV6-5 and TRBJ1-2; D is uncertain. The CDR3 length is 14 residues. Between the trimmed V and J ends, which lost 5 bases and 1 base, there was a span of 11 bases. CDR1 is MNHEY, CDR2 SVGAGI, per germline. This chain's CDR3 is CASSENQVNYGYTF. DNA of the CDR3: TGTGCCAGCAGTGAAAACCAAGTTAACTATGGCTACACCTTC.